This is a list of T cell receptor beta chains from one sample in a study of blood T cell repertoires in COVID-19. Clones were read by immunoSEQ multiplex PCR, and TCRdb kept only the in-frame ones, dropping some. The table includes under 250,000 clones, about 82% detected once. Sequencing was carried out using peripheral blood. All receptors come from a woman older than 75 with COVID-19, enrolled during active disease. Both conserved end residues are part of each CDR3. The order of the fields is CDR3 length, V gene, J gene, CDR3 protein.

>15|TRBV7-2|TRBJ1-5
CASSLVPGSNQPQHF
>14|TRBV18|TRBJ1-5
CASSFGQTNQPQHF
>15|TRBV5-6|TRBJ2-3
CASSLVLAGTDTQYF
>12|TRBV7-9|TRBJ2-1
CASSSPPGEQFF
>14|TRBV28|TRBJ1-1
CASTLRAGITEAFF
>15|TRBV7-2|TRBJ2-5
CASSSTGQKMETQYF
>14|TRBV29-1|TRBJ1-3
CSVGTGGIGNTIYF
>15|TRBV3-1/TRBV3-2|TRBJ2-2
CASSHDRGRTGELFF
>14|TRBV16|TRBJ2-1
CASSRQLSYNEQFF
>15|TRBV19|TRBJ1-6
CASSIQGTPNSPLHF
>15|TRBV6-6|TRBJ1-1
CATWDRAGGNTEAFF
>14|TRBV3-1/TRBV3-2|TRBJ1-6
CASRPGTPNSPLHF
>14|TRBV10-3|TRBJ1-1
CAISAGTRNTEAFF
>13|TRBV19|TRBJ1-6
CASKAAGGSPLHF
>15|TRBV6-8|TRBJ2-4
CASSTIQGAKNIQYF
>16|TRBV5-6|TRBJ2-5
CASSLRLDPYQETQYF
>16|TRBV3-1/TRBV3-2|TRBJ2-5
CASSTTSGGVLKTQYF
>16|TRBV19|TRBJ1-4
CASSTTRLSTNEKLFF
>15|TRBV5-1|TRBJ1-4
CASSLAPGVDEKLFF
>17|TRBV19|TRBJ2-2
CASTYSKRGTSTGELFF
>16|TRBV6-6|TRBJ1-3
CASSYSAGGSGNTIYF
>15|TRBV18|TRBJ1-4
CASSPPGQSNEKLFF
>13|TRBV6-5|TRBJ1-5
CASRRTGEYPQHF
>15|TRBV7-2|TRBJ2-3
CASSLMITGADTQYF
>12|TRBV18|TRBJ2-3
CASSRLLDTQYF
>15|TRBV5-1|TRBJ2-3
CASSLGTGYTDTQYF
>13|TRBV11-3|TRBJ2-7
CASSSLGSQKQYF
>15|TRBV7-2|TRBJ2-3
CASSLRGQGADTQYF
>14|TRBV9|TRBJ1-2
CASSSGTGNYGYTF
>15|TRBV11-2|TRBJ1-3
CASSPRGGSGNTIYF
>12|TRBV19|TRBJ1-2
CASRNQNYGYTF
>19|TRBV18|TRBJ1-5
CASSPLNTQGTLRTWPQHF
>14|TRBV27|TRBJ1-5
CASSRDRGSQPQHF
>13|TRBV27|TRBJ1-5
CARLTGRGQPQHF
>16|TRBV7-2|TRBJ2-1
CASSPTHSGPYNEQFF
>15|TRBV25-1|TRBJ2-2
CASKPAGGRTGELFF
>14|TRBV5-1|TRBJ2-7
CASSLASVKYEQYF
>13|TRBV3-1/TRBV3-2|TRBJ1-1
CASSPGTAFEAFF
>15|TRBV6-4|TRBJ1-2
CASSPLGQGMGGYTF
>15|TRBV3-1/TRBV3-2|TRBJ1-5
CASSHSGTDNQPQHF
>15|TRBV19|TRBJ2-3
CASLSGVTSTDTQYF
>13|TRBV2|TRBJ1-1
CASSTSGTASGVF
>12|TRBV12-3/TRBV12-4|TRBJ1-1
CASSGDRVEAFF
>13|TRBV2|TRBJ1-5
CASRGTEGASQHF
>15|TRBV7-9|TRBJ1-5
CASSQDRPSNQPQHF
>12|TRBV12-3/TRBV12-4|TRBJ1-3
CASRAAGNTIYF
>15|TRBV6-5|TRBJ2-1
CASRNSGGAYNEQFF
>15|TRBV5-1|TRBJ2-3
CASSFVQGQADTQYF